This TCR beta chain was profiled in a study of shared clonotypes between healthy human individuals (dated by TCRdb to between 2020 and 2021). A note on the overall study: The cohort included three men and two women between 18 and 49 years of age. For each donor, CD4 naive and CD4 memory were each given three plates, CD8 naive was given two plates, and CD8 memory was given one plate. Blood TCR repertoires of a handful of healthy adults were deeply sequenced to estimate repertoire size and the extent of clonotype sharing between individuals. Libraries were prepared and TCR repertoires were sequenced by different laboratories using diverse techniques, in order to increase sequencing depth and limit assay-specific biases. Per donor, leukapheresis produced somewhere between about 0.85 and 8.9 billion PBMCs. General conclusions and limits of the study: Based on pairwise subsampling, the degree of clonotype sharing among donors was expected to be affected by sequencing depth. Rarefaction of sorted-subset datasets indicated incomplete sequencing despite the large sequencing depth. Compared with non-shared clonotypes, clonotypes shared by all four sorted-subset donors had higher generation probabilities. The genetic and exposure-history diversity represented was limited by the small number of donors. Naive subsets generally had larger estimated clonotype richness than memory subsets did. Across a handful of donors, approximately 5% of naive CD4, approximately 4% of naive CD8, approximately 2.5% of memory CD4, and 0.4% of memory CD8 clonotypes were shared. Sampling was restricted to blood, and TCR repertoires in tissues likely differ from the TCR repertoires found in blood.

The CDR3 spans 16 residues, from the cysteine through the phenylalanine. Just the 48-base CDR3 DNA is kept, in frame starting at base 1. Taken from the germline V gene, the CDR1 and CDR2 loops are SGHRS and YFSETQ. Trimmed from V: 5 bases; trimmed from J: 3 bases; junction bases lacking a gene match: 13. The donors were healthy, HIV-negative adults with no recently reported acute infections or vaccinations. Every donor was a Caucasian adult living in Nashville, Tennessee, USA. CD4+ T cells were enriched through magnetic negative selection, after which naive cells were positively selected on CD45RA and the remaining negative fraction served as the memory subset. Blood was obtained by leukapheresis, after which PBMCs were separated by Ficoll-Histopaque density gradient centrifugation and cryopreserved in liquid nitrogen vapor phase. Purity and quantity of every magnetically sorted T cell population were checked by analytical flow cytometry. Genomic DNA was isolated from each sorted fraction and quantified by UV absorbance on a Nanodrop 2000c.

Comments on this clone: The antigen it binds to is not known. Within one base of it there is no much larger clone, and no base qualities were kept.

TCR CDR3 regions were amplified from genomic DNA by multiplex PCR using the deep immunoSEQ assay. Extracted genomic DNA from each cell subset was spread evenly across all wells of several immunoSEQ 96-well plates, with each plate serving as a replicate. For sorted subsets, about 210 ng of genomic DNA, equivalent to roughly 33,000 T cell genomes, went into each replicate PCR. Purified libraries were quantified with a Qubit 3.0 fluorometer, sized on a Bioanalyzer 2100, and re-quantified with the KAPA Library Quantification kit. Each immunoSEQ 96-well plate was sequenced on its own single-read 150-cycle Illumina NextSeq 550 flow cell. In the source study's methods: Because the immunoSEQ output included only junctional sequences and no quality scores, the filtering could not be the same as the filtering used for full-length reads. Sequences were annotated with PyIR, a Python wrapper for IgBLAST v1.9, using IMGT germline references to assign V/J genes and CDR3. Reads with weak V/J assignments (E-value above 1e-6), missing CDR3, stop codons, out-of-frame junctions, or ambiguous translated residues were removed. V3J clonotypes were defined by identical inferred V gene, J gene, and CDR3 amino acid sequence. To compute the percentage overlap between repertoires, the number of shared unique clonotypes was divided by the size of the smaller repertoire. Three approaches were used to assess repertoire richness: RTK rarefaction, the Chao1 estimator, and Recon v2.1 estimates of unobserved clonotypes. Generation probabilities for all TCRbeta clonotypes obtained by the gDNA method from a handful of donors were computed using OLGA. Sourced from immuneACCESS, this table was stored by TCRdb with only in-frame sequences that have V and J called. A share of the clones is absent; for the studies checked, an unresolved V gene accounts for under half, and the remainder has no known explanation. Clonal size and the V and J genes are those of that table, whereas D and trimming came from the DNA. Here the sample has around 2.5 million clones; 80% to 95% occur a single time. About 0.34% of the sample belongs to the ten largest clones.

The source is a man aged 18 to 29 in good health. Some clones in this sample may be carry-over from other donors' samples. The chain uses TRBV5-1 and TRBJ2-5; 7 nucleotides in the junction match TRBD1. The source material was naive CD4+ T cells from PBMCs. This specimen's cell subset or site label, per the study, means: CD45RA+ positively selected. The nucleotide sequence is given as TGCGCCAGCAGGTCAACAGGGGCAGGGCCAGAAGAGACCCAGTACTTC. Its translation is CASRSTGAGPEETQYF.